The 8 T cell receptor beta chains in this list originate from one sample, sequenced in a study of low-dose radiotherapy and immunotherapy resistance in tumors. Time point specified: before trial treatment. Covering alpha and beta chains, TRAV- and TRBV-specific primers were used for the first-strand cDNA. Amplification of TCRs used a constant-region primer and V-primer adapter for around 19 PCR cycles. TCRdb recomputed calls from the reads with MiXCR, one row per CDR3 protein. Among tens of thousands of distinct CDR3 sequences listed, roughly 28% were seen once. The specimen comprised PBMCs, sampled before treatment. These receptors came from a male donor with gallbladder cancer.

The V gene is TRBV30, the J gene TRBJ1-5, with TRBD1 identical over 10 bases. V gave up 1 base and J gave up 6 bases; unmatched junction bases: 3. From germline, CDR1 is GTSNPN and CDR2 SVGIG (reference sequence). The CDR3 extends over 14 amino acids. The CDR3 reads CAWSGQGARQPQHF. In DNA form, the CDR3 reads TGTGCCTGGAGTGGACAGGGGGCTCGTCAGCCCCAGCATTTT.

This clonotype was recorded at least ten times. V and J are TRBV11-2 and TRBJ2-5; D remains unclear. V lost 2 bases, J lost 1 base, and 5 bases lay in between. CDR3 length: 13 residues. CDR1 and CDR2 from the germline V gene are SGHAT and FQNNGV. The CDR3 region is CASSLWRQETQYF. The DNA of the CDR3 is TGTGCCAGCAGCTTATGGCGCCAAGAGACCCAGTACTTC.

The table lists this clonotype with many counts. V usage is TRBV7-9 and J usage is TRBJ2-5; D not certain. V dropped 0 bases and J dropped 1 base, with 9 bases sitting between them. CDR1 is SEHNR, CDR2 FQNEAQ, per germline (reference sequence). This CDR3 spans 15 amino acids. The CDR3 sequence: CASSLASGFQETQYF. In DNA, the CDR3 is TGTGCCAGCAGCTTAGCGTCAGGATTCCAAGAGACCCAGTACTTC.

Within the sample, this clonotype is medium-sized (0.01 to 0.1%). The genes are TRBV5-1 and TRBJ1-6; a weak D match, TRBD1 (6 bases). The CDR3 totals 14 residues. The V end was cut by 7 bases, the J end by 14 bases, with 22 bases between. Germline V gives CDR1 SGHRS, CDR2 YFSETQ. CDR3 region: CASGDEGTPTSLHF. Here the CDR3 DNA reads TGCGCCAGCGGAGACGAAGGGACACCCACCTCCCTCCACTTT.

This clonotype was counted a single time. The chain links TRBV5-1 to TRBJ2-7; D perhaps matches TRBD1 (5 bases). The CDR3 spans 14 residues. The germline CDR1 and CDR2 sequences are SGHRS and YFSETQ. Trimming pared 4 bases from V and 5 bases from J, leaving 16 bases between. In DNA form, the CDR3 reads TGCGCCAGCAGCGCCGCAGGGAATCGACACGAGCAGTACTTC. Translating gives CASSAAGNRHEQYF.

The V gene is TRBV13, the J gene TRBJ2-1; weak D call: TRBD2 (5 bases). CDR1 is PRHDT and CDR2 is FYEKMQ in the germline V gene (reference sequence). The CDR3 spans 15 residues. The V gene lost 6 bases and the J gene lost 8 bases, with 20 bases spanning the gap. CDR3 protein: CASSELGLQVDEQFF. The CDR3 nucleotides read TGTGCCAGCAGTGAACTAGGTCTACAAGTCGATGAGCAGTTCTTC.

This clonotype was seen repeatedly, ten times or more. The chain uses TRBV5-1 and TRBJ2-5; TRBD2 is a possible D gene (5 bases). The V end was cut by 0 bases, the J end by 4 bases, with 10 bases between. CDR1 is SGHRS and CDR2 is YFSETQ in the germline V gene. CDR3 size: 14 residues. The CDR3 spells CASSLDGIGETQYF. The CDR3 DNA is TGCGCCAGCAGCTTGGACGGGATCGGAGAGACCCAGTACTTC. Based on the CDR3 plus reference TRBV5-1 and TRBJ2-5, the full variable domain is KAGVTQTPRYLIKTRGQQVTLSCSPISGHRSVSWYQQTPGQGLQFLFEYFSETQRNKGNFPGRFSGRQFSNSRSEMNVSTLELGDSALYLCASSLDGIGETQYFGPGTRLLVL.

The sample holds many counts of this clonotype. V gene TRBV7-2 combines with J gene TRBJ1-2; D not certain. V was shortened by 3 bases and J by 8 bases, with 16 bases between the two germline ends. The CDR3 extends over 14 amino acids. Germline loops: CDR1 SGHTA, CDR2 FQGNSA. The CDR3 is CASSLVWVPEGYTF. CDR3 sequence (DNA): TGTGCCAGCAGCTTGGTCTGGGTGCCAGAGGGCTACACCTTC.